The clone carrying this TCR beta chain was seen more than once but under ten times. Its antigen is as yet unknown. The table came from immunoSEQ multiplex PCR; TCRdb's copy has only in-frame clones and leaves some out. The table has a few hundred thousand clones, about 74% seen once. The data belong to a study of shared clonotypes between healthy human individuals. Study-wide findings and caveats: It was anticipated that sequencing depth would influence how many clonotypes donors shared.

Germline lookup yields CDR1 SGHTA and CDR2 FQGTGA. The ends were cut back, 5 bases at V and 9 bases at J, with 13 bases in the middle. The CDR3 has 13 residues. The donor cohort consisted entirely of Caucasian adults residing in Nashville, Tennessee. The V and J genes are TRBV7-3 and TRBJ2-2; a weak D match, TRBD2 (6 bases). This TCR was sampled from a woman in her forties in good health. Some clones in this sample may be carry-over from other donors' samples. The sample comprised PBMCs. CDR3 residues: CASSTQEGRELFF. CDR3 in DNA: TGTGCCAGCAGCACCCAGGAGGGCAGGGAGCTGTTTTTT.